These T cell receptor beta chains were read from a single sample in a study of blood T cells in healthy people across ages. TCRdb reanalysed the 5' RACE reads using MiXCR and keeps one entry per CDR3 protein. The sample records about 720,000 distinct CDR3 sequences, approximately 22% being singletons. The source material was blood. These TCRs come from a man in his 70s in good health. Both conserved end residues are part of each CDR3. D genes are given only for firm matches. Not every row has a clone size; where given, it reads once, few, many or a size class.

clone size: NA
D gene: NA
V gene: TRBV20-1
J gene: TRBJ2-2
CDR3 protein: CSARFRIAANTGELFF
CDR3 DNA: TGCAGTGCCCGCTTCAGAATAGCGGCGAACACCGGGGAGCTGTTTTTT

clone size: few
D gene: NA
V gene: TRBV5-1
J gene: TRBJ2-5
CDR3 protein: CASSPRYGETQYF
CDR3 DNA: TGCGCCAGCAGCCCCCGGTACGGGGAGACCCAGTACTTC

clone size: NA
D gene: TRBD2
V gene: TRBV28
J gene: TRBJ2-7
CDR3 protein: CGSRRTSGRPAEQYF
CDR3 DNA: TGTGGCAGCAGAAGGACTAGCGGGAGACCAGCTGAGCAGTACTTC

clone size: few
D gene: NA
V gene: TRBV11-1
J gene: TRBJ1-2
CDR3 protein: CASSPTGVVGYTF
CDR3 DNA: TGTGCCAGCAGCCCGACGGGTGTTGTAGGCTACACCTTC

clone size: NA
D gene: NA
V gene: TRBV12-3/TRBV12-4
J gene: TRBJ2-5
CDR3 protein: CASTVIPSEETQYF
CDR3 DNA: TGTGCCAGCACCGTCATTCCGTCAGAAGAGACCCAGTACTTC

clone size: many
D gene: NA
V gene: TRBV11-2
J gene: TRBJ2-2
CDR3 protein: CASSLRLLSISTGELFF
CDR3 DNA: TGTGCCAGCAGCTTAAGACTCTTGTCCATATCCACCGGGGAGCTGTTTTTT

clone size: NA
D gene: NA
V gene: TRBV10-1
J gene: TRBJ2-3
CDR3 protein: CASSPGTSGYTQYF
CDR3 DNA: TGCGCCAGCAGTCCGGGCACGTCCGGTTATACGCAGTATTTT

clone size: NA
D gene: NA
V gene: TRBV6-4
J gene: TRBJ2-5
CDR3 protein: CHIKSTQETQYF
CDR3 DNA: TGTCATATAAAGAGTACACAAGAGACCCAGTACTTC

clone size: NA
D gene: NA
V gene: TRBV20-1
J gene: TRBJ2-5
CDR3 protein: CSARRNLEETQYF
CDR3 DNA: TGCAGTGCTAGAAGGAATCTAGAAGAGACCCAGTACTTC

clone size: many
D gene: NA
V gene: TRBV6-5
J gene: TRBJ1-2
CDR3 protein: CASSYDRGYGYTF
CDR3 DNA: TGTGCCAGCAGTTACGACAGAGGCTATGGCTACACCTTC

clone size: few
D gene: NA
V gene: TRBV12-5
J gene: TRBJ2-2
CDR3 protein: CASSPAGVINTGELFF
CDR3 DNA: TGTGCTAGCTCGCCCGCAGGGGTCATTAACACCGGGGAGCTGTTTTTT

clone size: many
D gene: NA
V gene: TRBV7-3
J gene: TRBJ2-5
CDR3 protein: CASSLNRQETQYF
CDR3 DNA: TGTGCCAGCAGTTTAAACCGCCAAGAGACCCAGTACTTC

clone size: NA
D gene: NA
V gene: TRBV10-3
J gene: TRBJ2-7
CDR3 protein: CAISESPGPHEQYF
CDR3 DNA: TGTGCCATCAGTGAGTCACCCGGGCCCCACGAGCAGTACTTC

clone size: few
D gene: NA
V gene: TRBV7-6
J gene: TRBJ1-1
CDR3 protein: CASSRPPYTEAFF
CDR3 DNA: TGTGCCAGCAGCCGCCCCCCGTACACTGAAGCTTTCTTT

clone size: few
D gene: TRBD2
V gene: TRBV5-6
J gene: TRBJ2-1
CDR3 protein: CASNGRRGDPYNEQFF
CDR3 DNA: TGTGCCAGCAACGGGCGTCGGGGGGACCCATACAATGAGCAGTTCTTC

clone size: NA
D gene: NA
V gene: TRBV9
J gene: TRBJ2-3
CDR3 protein: CASSGGSGTDTQYF
CDR3 DNA: TGTGCCAGCAGCGGGGGTTCCGGCACAGATACGCAGTATTTT

clone size: NA
D gene: TRBD2
V gene: TRBV7-3
J gene: TRBJ2-3
CDR3 protein: CASNSAASGIDTQYF
CDR3 DNA: TGTGCCAGCAACTCGGCAGCTAGCGGGATAGATACGCAGTATTTT

clone size: few
D gene: TRBD2
V gene: TRBV27
J gene: TRBJ2-7
CDR3 protein: CASSLSGTRPYEQYF
CDR3 DNA: TGTGCCAGCAGTTTATCTGGGACTAGGCCCTACGAGCAGTACTTC

clone size: NA
D gene: TRBD1
V gene: TRBV29-1
J gene: TRBJ1-3
CDR3 protein: CSAQTGTGNTIYF
CDR3 DNA: TGCAGCGCCCAGACGGGGACAGGGAACACCATATATTTT

clone size: NA
D gene: NA
V gene: TRBV6-1
J gene: TRBJ2-1
CDR3 protein: CASSENMSREQFF
CDR3 DNA: TGTGCCAGCAGTGAAAACATGAGCAGGGAGCAGTTCTTC

clone size: NA
D gene: NA
V gene: TRBV14
J gene: TRBJ1-3
CDR3 protein: CASSQGTAMPGNTIYF
CDR3 DNA: TGTGCCAGCAGCCAAGGGACAGCGATGCCTGGAAACACCATATATTTT

clone size: few
D gene: NA
V gene: TRBV29-1
J gene: TRBJ2-1
CDR3 protein: CSVHPWGTTNNEQFF
CDR3 DNA: TGCAGCGTTCACCCGTGGGGGACCACCAACAATGAGCAGTTCTTC

clone size: NA
D gene: NA
V gene: TRBV12-3/TRBV12-4
J gene: TRBJ1-1
CDR3 protein: CASSQRSTEASF
CDR3 DNA: TGTGCCAGCAGCCAGAGATCCACTGAAGCTTCCTTT

clone size: many
D gene: NA
V gene: TRBV6-2/TRBV6-3
J gene: TRBJ2-1
CDR3 protein: CASSSQETYNEQFF
CDR3 DNA: TGTGCCAGCAGTTCCCAGGAAACTTACAATGAGCAGTTCTTC

clone size: NA
D gene: NA
V gene: TRBV28
J gene: TRBJ2-5
CDR3 protein: CASSTVGETQYF
CDR3 DNA: TGTGCCAGCAGTACCGTAGGGGAGACCCAGTACTTC

clone size: few
D gene: TRBD2
V gene: TRBV25-1
J gene: TRBJ2-4
CDR3 protein: CASSLAGDTKNIQYF
CDR3 DNA: TGTGCCAGCAGCCTAGCGGGAGATACCAAAAACATTCAGTACTTC

clone size: NA
D gene: NA
V gene: TRBV20-1
J gene: TRBJ2-5
CDR3 protein: CSARDLVETQYF
CDR3 DNA: TGCAGTGCTAGAGATCTGGTAGAGACCCAGTACTTC

clone size: few
D gene: NA
V gene: TRBV20-1
J gene: TRBJ1-6
CDR3 protein: CSARGPTHSPLHF
CDR3 DNA: TGCAGTGCTAGGGGACCGACGCATTCACCCCTCCACTTT

clone size: NA
D gene: NA
V gene: TRBV18
J gene: TRBJ1-4
CDR3 protein: CASSPGNRVNEKLFF
CDR3 DNA: TGTGCCAGCTCACCCGGGAACAGGGTTAATGAAAAACTGTTTTTT

clone size: NA
D gene: NA
V gene: TRBV27
J gene: TRBJ2-6
CDR3 protein: CASSLLGGSPSSGANVLTF
CDR3 DNA: TGTGCCAGCAGTTTATTAGGGGGTTCGCCTAGCTCTGGGGCCAACGTCCTGACTTTC

clone size: NA
D gene: NA
V gene: TRBV9
J gene: TRBJ2-5
CDR3 protein: CASSLIDGETQYF
CDR3 DNA: TGTGCCAGCAGCTTAATCGACGGGGAGACCCAGTACTTC

clone size: NA
D gene: TRBD2
V gene: TRBV24-1
J gene: TRBJ2-1
CDR3 protein: CATSGTGTSSYNEQFF
CDR3 DNA: TGTGCCACCAGTGGCACCGGGACTAGCAGTTACAATGAGCAGTTCTTC

clone size: NA
D gene: NA
V gene: TRBV12-3/TRBV12-4
J gene: TRBJ1-5
CDR3 protein: CASSLILSNQPQHF
CDR3 DNA: TGTGCCAGCAGTTTGATTTTGAGCAATCAGCCCCAGCATTTT

clone size: NA
D gene: NA
V gene: TRBV12-3/TRBV12-4
J gene: TRBJ2-3
CDR3 protein: CASSLGCLSADMQYF
CDR3 DNA: TGTGCCAGCAGTTTAGGCTGTTTAAGCGCAGATATGCAGTATTTT

clone size: NA
D gene: NA
V gene: TRBV20-1
J gene: TRBJ1-4
CDR3 protein: CSAEKGSWGNEKLFF
CDR3 DNA: TGCAGTGCTGAAAAGGGGTCTTGGGGCAATGAAAAACTGTTTTTT

clone size: few
D gene: NA
V gene: TRBV14
J gene: TRBJ2-1
CDR3 protein: CASSQDYSDGEQFF
CDR3 DNA: TGTGCCAGCAGCCAAGATTACAGCGACGGTGAGCAGTTCTTC

clone size: few
D gene: NA
V gene: TRBV20-1
J gene: TRBJ2-5
CDR3 protein: CSARERGTFYF
CDR3 DNA: TGCAGTGCTAGAGAACGGGGGACATTTTACTTC

clone size: NA
D gene: NA
V gene: TRBV28
J gene: TRBJ1-4
CDR3 protein: CASSLGGMSNEKLFF
CDR3 DNA: TGTGCCAGCAGTTTAGGAGGGATGTCTAATGAAAAACTGTTTTTT

clone size: NA
D gene: TRBD2
V gene: TRBV20-1
J gene: TRBJ2-2
CDR3 protein: CSARPAGRTGELFF
CDR3 DNA: TGCAGTGCTAGGCCAGCGGGAAGGACCGGGGAGCTGTTTTTT

clone size: NA
D gene: NA
V gene: TRBV5-1
J gene: TRBJ2-2
CDR3 protein: CASSPGTMNTGELFF
CDR3 DNA: TGCGCCAGCAGCCCGGGGACCATGAACACCGGGGAGCTGTTTTTT

clone size: few
D gene: NA
V gene: TRBV5-1
J gene: TRBJ2-3
CDR3 protein: CASSLAAATDTQYF
CDR3 DNA: TGCGCCAGCAGCTTGGCGGCCGCCACAGATACGCAGTATTTT

clone size: NA
D gene: NA
V gene: TRBV19
J gene: TRBJ2-3
CDR3 protein: CASSRVGGQDTQYF
CDR3 DNA: TGTGCCAGTAGCCGCGTAGGGGGGCAAGATACGCAGTATTTT

clone size: few
D gene: NA
V gene: TRBV28
J gene: TRBJ1-1
CDR3 protein: CASSFPGATEAFF
CDR3 DNA: TGTGCCAGCAGCTTCCCGGGGGCCACTGAAGCTTTCTTT